The 17 T cell receptor beta chains below come from one sample, sequenced in a study of CD8+ T cells in alopecia areata. Pooled cells of cutaneous lymph node origin were sorted on CD4, CD8alpha, NKG2D, NKG2ACE and other markers. Reverse transcription of extracted RNA yielded cDNA, which provided the sequencing template. Measured with immunoSEQ multiplex PCR; TCRdb has only the in-frame clones, and not every one. The sample was found to contain about 300,000 clones, and every one recurs. Source material: CD4+ T cells sorted from a lymph node. Receptors originate from a C3H/HeJ mouse with alopecia areata. MHC haplotype of the strain: H2-k.

The sample holds a few counts of this clone. Gene names and germline match the mouse. The read comes to an end 4 residues before the CDR3 does, leaving the germline J gene to fill in the end. Other DNA variants within this sample encode the same CDR3. The J gene is TRBJ2-2, the V gene TRBV5; 10 nucleotides agree with TRBD1. The CDR3 is made up of 17 amino acids. V lost 0 bases to trimming and J lost 0 bases; unmatched junction nucleotides: 1. Per germline, CDR1 LGHNA and CDR2 YNLKQL (reference sequence). CDR3 DNA, as far as it was read: TGTGCCAGCAGCCAAGATGGGACAGGGGCAAACACCGGG. This encodes CASSQDGTGANTG. The full CDR3 sequence reads CASSQDGTGANTGQLYF.

The sample holds a few counts of this clone. Gene names follow the mouse nomenclature. The CDR3 end falls 4 residues outside the read, so it is completed with the germline J gene. This chain connects TRBV13-1 to TRBJ1-2, with TRBD1 matching 7 bases. The J segment lost 4 bases and the V segment lost 6 bases, leaving 6 bases of the junction unmatched. Germline-derived CDR1 and CDR2 are NSHNY and SYGAGN. The CDR3 totals 13 residues. The covered CDR3 bases are TGTGCCAGCACTGACAGGGTCGGCTCC. Amino acid sequence: CASTDRVGS. The full CDR3 protein reads CASTDRVGSDYTF.

Comment on this clone: All gene names here are mouse names. Read coverage stops 4 residues before the CDR3 terminus; the germline J gene supplies the remainder. Within the sample, other DNA sequences also encode this same CDR3. The V and J genes are TRBV19 and TRBJ1-2; 9 bases agree with TRBD1. CDR1 is FNHDT and CDR2 is SITEND in the germline V gene (reference sequence). The junction had 1 base not matched to a gene; V was cut back by 5 bases and J by 2 bases. There are 13 residues in the CDR3. The CDR3 bases that were read are TGTGCCAGCAGGGACAGGGGCAACTCC. Translated: CASRDRGNS. The whole CDR3 sequence is CASRDRGNSDYTF.

A few counts support this clone. Genes and germline come from the mouse. Sequencing ends 4 residues short of the CDR3 end; the germline J gene provides the rest. The sample has other DNA sequences that encode this CDR3 too. The chain employs TRBV1 and TRBJ2-7, with no clear D. Looked up from germline, CDR1 is NSQYPW and CDR2 is LRSPGD (reference sequence). This CDR3 comprises 11 residues. V was clipped by 3 bases and J by 3 bases, with 3 bases between them. The CDR3 DNA, read in part, is TGCACCTGCAGTGCCATCTAT. Translation gives CTCSAIY. The full CDR3 reads CTCSAIYEQYF.

This clone was counted only a few times. The listed genes are named as in mouse. From the germline J gene comes the end of the CDR3, since the read stops 4 residues before it. The chain links TRBV1 to TRBJ2-1, with 9 bases fitting TRBD1. Germline CDR1 reads NSQYPW; CDR2 reads LRSPGD (reference sequence). Germline trimming cut 4 bases from V and 6 bases from J; bases unmatched to any gene: 4. The CDR3 runs to 14 residues. The sequenced CDR3 bases are TGCACCTGCAGTGATTACAGGGGGCTTGCT. Its protein product is CTCSDYRGLA. The complete CDR3 reads CTCSDYRGLAEQFF.

On this clone: Here the gene names and germline are mouse. The DNA ends 4 residues before the CDR3 does, and the rest of the CDR3 is filled in from the germline J gene. V gene TRBV13-3 combines with J gene TRBJ2-3, with a tentative D call TRBD2 (6 bases). The CDR3 extends over 15 amino acids. Germline-derived CDR1 and CDR2 are NNHDY and SYVADS. V was shortened by 3 bases and J by 0 bases, with 11 bases between the two germline ends. The covered CDR3 bases are TGTGCCAGCAGTGTTGACTGGACTAGTGCAGAA. It codes for CASSVDWTSAE. The entire CDR3 sequence reads CASSVDWTSAETLYF.

The sample holds a few counts of this clone. Mouse germline and gene names are used. From the germline J gene comes the end of the CDR3, since the read stops 4 residues before it. The gene calls are TRBV13-1 and TRBJ2-3, with 8 bases that match TRBD2. Trimming at V came to 6 bases and at J to 1 base, leaving 4 bases not matched to a gene. The CDR3 contains 14 residues. CDR1 and CDR2 from the germline V gene are NSHNY and SYGAGN. CDR3 loop: CASTSTGGAETLYF. The DNA read from the CDR3 is TGTGCCAGCACCTCGACTGGGGGTGCAGAA.

Concerning this clone: These gene names are mouse names. Sequencing ends 4 residues short of the CDR3 end; the germline J gene provides the rest. The rearrangement uses TRBV17 and TRBJ2-3; 12 bases map to TRBD2. CDR1 is MNHDT and CDR2 is YYDKIL in the germline V gene. The CDR3 runs to 18 residues. The V and J ends lost 0 bases and 1 base, in that order; junction bases with no gene match: 5. Partial CDR3 DNA: TGTGCTAGCAGTAGAGACGGGACTGGGGGGAGGGGTGCAGAA. It translates to CASSRDGTGGRGAE. The CDR3 as a whole reads CASSRDGTGGRGAETLYF.

This clone has just a few counts. Germline and genes here are mouse. The read ends 4 residues early relative to the CDR3; the germline J gene fills the gap. The chain couples TRBV31 to TRBJ2-2; 9 nucleotides align to TRBD1. This CDR3 comprises 16 residues. CDR1 GKSSPN and CDR2 SITVG come from the germline V gene. J gave up 4 bases and V 0 bases, and 6 bases lay outside the gene matches. The part of the CDR3 DNA that was read is TGTGCCTGGAGTCTAGGAGACAGGGGGTTCACCGGG. This gives the protein CAWSLGDRGFTG. The whole CDR3 is CAWSLGDRGFTGQLYF. Drawing the rest from reference TRBV31 and TRBJ2-2, the complete variable domain is AQTIHQWPVAEIKAVGSPLSLGCTIKGKSSPNLYWYWQATGGTLQQLFYSITVGQVESVVQLNLSASRPKDDQFILSTEKLLLSHSGFYLCAWSLGDRGFTGQLYFGEGSKLTVL.

This clone showed up just a few times. Gene names are mouse gene names. The read falls 4 residues short of the CDR3 end, and the missing part is taken from the germline J gene. The rearrangement uses TRBV1 and TRBJ1-1; D gene uncertain. The V gene lost 1 base and the J gene lost 1 base, with 7 bases spanning the gap. Germline values: CDR1 NSQYPW, CDR2 LRSPGD (reference sequence). CDR3 size: 14 residues. The CDR3 here is CTCSAATQNTEVFF. Incomplete CDR3 DNA: TGCACCTGCAGTGCAGCGACACAAAACACA. Full variable domain (missing parts from reference TRBV1 and TRBJ1-1): VTLLEQNPRWRLVPRGQAVNLRCILKNSQYPWMSWYQQDLQKQLQWLFTLRSPGDKEVKSLPGADYLATRVTDTELRLQVANMSQGRTLYCTCSAATQNTEVFFGKGTRLTVV.

This clone was seen a few times. The genes and germline here are from mouse. The sequenced fragment ends 4 residues before the CDR3 boundary, so the rest is inferred from the germline J gene. The rearrangement joins TRBV13-3 to TRBJ2-2; a possible D gene is TRBD1 (6 bases). The CDR3 length is 15 residues. The V gene's germline CDR1 is NNHDY and CDR2 SYVADS. Trimming took 2 bases from V and 1 from J, leaving 9 bases between them. Partial CDR3 DNA: TGTGCCAGCAGTGACAGGGGCCGAAACACCGGG. Translated, it gives CASSDRGRNTG. The full CDR3 reads CASSDRGRNTGQLYF.

For this clone: The genes and germline here are from mouse. The CDR3 end lies 4 residues beyond the end of the read and is filled in from the germline J gene. V usage is TRBV13-2 and J usage is TRBJ1-2, with unresolved D. The CDR3 runs 13 residues. Germline lookup yields CDR1 NNHNN and CDR2 SYGAGS (reference sequence). The CDR3 bases that were read are TGTGCCAGCGGTGATAAGGGTTGGTCC. It specifies CASGDKGWS. The whole CDR3 region reads CASGDKGWSDYTF.

A word on this clone: Each gene name is a mouse one. Sequencing ends 4 residues short of the CDR3 end; the germline J gene provides the rest. The rearrangement joins TRBV5 to TRBJ2-7; TRBD1 matches 7 bases. The CDR3 runs to 13 residues. The germline gives CDR1 LGHNA, CDR2 YNLKQL (reference sequence). Trimming took 4 bases from V and 3 from J; bases not matched to a gene: 3. The covered CDR3 bases are TGTGCCAGCAGCCTCGGGACAGACTAT. Translation gives CASSLGTDY. The CDR3 in its entirety is CASSLGTDYEQYF.

The table lists this clone with many counts. Gene and germline names: mouse. The read falls 4 residues short of the CDR3 end, and the missing part is taken from the germline J gene. This chain uses TRBV3 with TRBJ2-7, with D perhaps TRBD2 (6 bases). CDR1 is SNHLY and CDR2 is FYNGKV in the germline V gene (reference sequence). This CDR3 spans 14 amino acids. The CDR3 reads CASSLAPGDDEQYF. The sequenced CDR3 bases are TGTGCCAGCAGCTTAGCGCCTGGGGACGAT.

Remarks on this clone: Each gene name is a mouse one. The missing CDR3 end, 4 residues past where the read stops, is filled in from the germline J gene. The J gene is TRBJ2-1, the V gene TRBV1; 7 bases are shared with TRBD1. V was pared by 0 bases and J by 0 bases, with 2 bases of the junction left unmatched. This CDR3 has 16 amino acids. CDR1 NSQYPW and CDR2 LRSPGD come from the germline V gene (reference sequence). The DNA read from the CDR3 is TGCACCTGCAGTGCAGATAACAGGGGTAACTATGCT. As protein: CTCSADNRGNYA. The whole CDR3 sequence is CTCSADNRGNYAEQFF.

Concerning this clone: Gene names are the mouse ones. Read coverage stops 3 residues before the CDR3 terminus; the germline J gene supplies the remainder. The chain couples TRBV19 to TRBJ1-6, with a possible D match to TRBD1 (6 bases). Being an ORF, TRBJ1-6 has a function that is uncertain. Germline V lookup: CDR1 FNHDT, CDR2 SITEND (reference sequence). V lost 5 bases to trimming and J lost 6 bases, with 12 bases between them. The CDR3 contains 14 residues. The CDR3 bases that were read are TGTGCCAGCAGGCAAACAGGGTTTAATTCGCCC. It translates to CASRQTGFNSP. The CDR3 in full is CASRQTGFNSPLYF.

Points on this clone: Germline and genes here are mouse. The read terminates 4 residues ahead of where the CDR3 ends, so the germline J gene completes it. Within the sample, other DNA sequences also encode this same CDR3. The V gene is TRBV12-1, the J gene TRBJ2-1; TRBD1 agrees at 9 bases. Germline V gene sequence: CDR1 SGHSN, CDR2 HYEKVE. The CDR3 contains 16 residues. J lost 1 base, V lost 0 bases, and 3 bases had no gene match. The sequenced part of the CDR3 DNA is TGTGCCAGCTCTCTCCCGGGACAGGGAAACTATGCT. Amino acid sequence: CASSLPGQGNYA. In full, the CDR3 reads CASSLPGQGNYAEQFF.